The 30 T cell receptor beta chains in this list originate from one sample, sequenced in a study of cytotoxic CD8 clonotypes in ibrutinib-treated CLL. Method: immunoSEQ multiplex PCR; TCRdb's copy keeps in-frame clones and lacks some. The sample shows tens of thousands of clones, around 65% of them seen only once. Specimen: PBMCs, collected after 12 months of ibrutinib treatment. The receptor set was obtained from a human donor with chronic lymphocytic leukemia.

The chain is built from TRBV30 and TRBJ2-1; D may match TRBD1 or TRBD2 (5 bases each). V was shortened by 3 bases and J by 4 bases, with 13 bases between the two germline ends. The CDR3 consists of 14 residues. In germline, CDR1 is GTSNPN, CDR2 SVGIG (reference sequence). The CDR3 DNA is TGTGCCTGGAGCCGGGGTAGGGGTTACAATGAGCAGTTCTTC. This encodes CAWSRGRGYNEQFF. The entire variable domain, with the rest obtained from reference TRBV30 and TRBJ2-1, is as follows: SQTIHQWPATLVQPVGSPLSLECTVEGTSNPNLYWYRQAAGRGLQLLFYSVGIGQISSEVPQNLSASRPQDRQFILSSKKLLLSDSGFYLCAWSRGRGYNEQFFGPGTRLTVL.

Here the CDR3 DNA reads TGTGCCAGCAGCGTAGGGAAGGGTAGATTACACAATGAGCAGTTCTTC. This encodes CASSVGKGRLHNEQFF. The V gene is TRBV9, the J gene TRBJ2-1; D is uncertain. Trimming stripped 0 bases from V and 5 bases from J, with 15 bases between. The CDR3 runs to 16 residues. The germline gives CDR1 SGDLS, CDR2 YYNGEE.

The chain recombines TRBV28 with TRBJ2-5; 9 bases are a match to TRBD2. The length of the CDR3 is 17 residues. The germline CDR1 and CDR2 sequences are MDHEN and SYDVKM. The trim removed 6 bases at V and 5 bases at J, leaving 16 bases unmatched. The DNA for the CDR3 is TGTGCCAGCAGACCTCAGTGGCGGGGGGGCCGAGGTGAGACCCAGTACTTC. Translating gives CASRPQWRGGRGETQYF.

V usage is TRBV27 and J usage is TRBJ1-2, with D possibly matching TRBD1 (5 bases). The V gene's germline CDR1 is MNHEY and CDR2 SMNVEV (reference sequence). There are 13 residues in the CDR3. Trimming pared 4 bases from V and 4 bases from J, leaving 10 bases between. The CDR3 nucleotides read TGTGCCAGCAGTTCAACGGGACTCTATGGCTACACCTTC. Translating it yields CASSSTGLYGYTF.

This clone turned up a few times. Compared with germline, one end of the junction differs, possibly owing to a read error. This rearrangement joins TRBV10-1 to TRBJ2-7; D is possibly TRBD1 (6 bases). This CDR3 is 13 amino acids long. Germline lookup yields CDR1 WNHNN and CDR2 SYGVQD (reference sequence). The CDR3 coding sequence is TGCGCCAGCAGTGAGTCTTCCTTTACAGGGCTGAACTTC. This encodes CASSESSFTGLNF.

The rearrangement links TRBV4-1 to TRBJ1-4; a possible D gene is TRBD1 (5 bases). The ends were cut back, 1 base at V and 7 bases at J, with 13 bases in the middle. The length of the CDR3 is 15 residues. Germline CDR1 is MGHRA and CDR2 is YSYEKL. This chain's CDR3 is CASSQARVMVEKLFF. The CDR3 nucleotides are TGCGCCAGCAGCCAAGCCAGGGTTATGGTTGAAAAACTGTTTTTT.

In this sample, this clone turned up a few times. The chain uses TRBV6-5 and TRBJ1-2; 7 nucleotides line up with TRBD1. Germline CDR1 reads MNHEY; CDR2 reads SVGAGI. Trimming cost V 0 bases and J 2 bases; bases outside gene matches: 3. There are 15 residues in the CDR3. In nucleotides, the CDR3 is TGTGCCAGCAGTTACTCCCCGACAGGGAACTATGGCTACACCTTC. Its translation: CASSYSPTGNYGYTF.

This clone was seen only a few times. The rearrangement links TRBV5-1 to TRBJ2-7; the D is unclear. The CDR3 runs to 14 residues. The germline gives CDR1 SGHRS, CDR2 YFSETQ. V lost 0 bases, J lost 0 bases, and 7 bases lay in between. Here the CDR3 reads CASSLGRSSYEQYF. DNA of the CDR3: TGCGCCAGCAGCTTGGGGCGGAGCTCCTACGAGCAGTACTTC.

CDR3 amino acids: CASSRTSGGAYEQYF. For the CDR3, the DNA is TGTGCCAGCAGTAGGACTAGCGGGGGGGCCTACGAGCAGTACTTC. The V and J genes are TRBV2 and TRBJ2-7, with 15 bases fitting TRBD2. Germline loops: CDR1 SNHLY, CDR2 FYNNEI. V lost 5 bases to trimming and J lost 2 bases; unmatched junction nucleotides: 1. The CDR3 spans 15 residues.

The chain carries TRBV11-3 and TRBJ2-6; 7 nucleotides match TRBD1. The V and J ends lost 5 bases and 1 base, in that order; junction bases with no gene match: 11. Germline values: CDR1 SGHNT, CDR2 YENEEA. CDR3 length: 18 amino acids. CDR3 sequence reads: CASSPGTARVSGANVLTF. In DNA form, the CDR3 reads TGTGCCAGCAGCCCCGGGACAGCGAGAGTATCTGGGGCCAACGTCCTGACTTTC.

This clone has a handful of counts. V usage is TRBV19 and J usage is TRBJ1-2, with 11 bases fitting TRBD1. Germline V gene sequence: CDR1 LNHDA, CDR2 SQIVND (reference sequence). The V gene end was trimmed by 3 bases and the J gene end by 3 bases; junction bases not matched to a gene: 3. The CDR3 spans 15 residues. The CDR3 protein is CASSMSGQGDYGYTF. The CDR3 coding sequence is TGTGCCAGTAGTATGTCGGGACAGGGGGACTATGGCTACACCTTC.

The V and J genes are TRBV7-2 and TRBJ1-5; perhaps TRBD1 as D (5 bases). V lost 4 bases, J lost 0 bases, and 7 bases lay in between. The CDR3 totals 14 residues. Per the germline V gene, CDR1 is SGHTA and CDR2 is FQGNSA. In DNA, the CDR3 is TGTGCCAGCAGCTCCCAGGGTAGCAATCAGCCCCAGCATTTT. Residues: CASSSQGSNQPQHF.

V is TRBV7-9 and J is TRBJ1-3; D ambiguous. The CDR3 extends over 16 amino acids. Germline assignment: CDR1 SEHNR and CDR2 FQNEAQ (reference sequence). Trimming pared 5 bases from V and 4 bases from J, leaving 18 bases between. CDR3 in DNA: TGTGCCAGCAGCCCTGACTTTTCTGGGTCGGGAAACACCATATATTTT. Its translation: CASSPDFSGSGNTIYF.

The rearrangement joins TRBV19 to TRBJ2-1; tentatively, D is TRBD1 or TRBD2 (5 bases each). The CDR3 contains 14 residues. V was clipped by 5 bases and J by 1 base, with 9 bases between them. Germline V gene data show CDR1 as LNHDA and CDR2 as SQIVND (reference sequence). CDR3 nucleotides: TGTGCCAGTAGTCCGTGGGGGTCCTACAATGAGCAGTTCTTC. Protein sequence: CASSPWGSYNEQFF.

This chain uses TRBV5-6 with TRBJ2-3; D possibly corresponds to TRBD1 (6 bases). V was trimmed by 0 bases and J by 1 base, leaving 12 bases between them. The CDR3 is made up of 16 amino acids. Germline V gene lookup returns CDR1 SGHDT and CDR2 YYEEEE. CDR3 loop: CASSLEGRGGTDTQYF. CDR3 sequence (DNA): TGTGCCAGCAGCTTGGAGGGCAGGGGAGGCACAGATACGCAGTATTTT. Full variable domain (remainder filled in from reference TRBV5-6 and TRBJ2-3): DAGVTQSPTHLIKTRGQQVTLRCSPKSGHDTVSWYQQALGQGPQFIFQYYEEEERQRGNFPDRFSGHQFPNYSSELNVNALLLGDSALYLCASSLEGRGGTDTQYFGPGTRLTVL.

The V gene is TRBV10-1, the J gene TRBJ2-3; D is undetermined. Germline loops: CDR1 WNHNN, CDR2 SYGVQD (reference sequence). V was clipped by 9 bases and J by 2 bases, with 15 bases between them. This CDR3 comprises 14 residues. CDR3 sequence reads: CASQYSEATDTQYF. The DNA for the CDR3 is TGCGCCAGTCAATACTCCGAGGCCACAGATACGCAGTATTTT.

This rearrangement joins TRBV6-6 to TRBJ1-3; TRBD1 agrees at 8 bases. Losses at the gene ends were 7 bases for V and 0 bases for J; bases not matched to a gene: 2. Germline values: CDR1 MNHNY, CDR2 SVGAGI (reference sequence). The CDR3 has 14 amino acids. The CDR3 region is CASKDRGSGNTIYF. CDR3 bases: TGTGCCAGCAAAGACAGGGGCTCTGGAAACACCATATATTTT.

The gene calls are TRBV10-1 and TRBJ1-4; TRBD1 matches 7 bases. This CDR3 contains 15 residues. The V gene end was trimmed by 6 bases and the J gene end by 4 bases; junction bases not matched to a gene: 8. In germline, CDR1 is WNHNN, CDR2 SYGVQD (reference sequence). Written as DNA, the CDR3 is TGCGCCAGCAGCGCCCGGACAGGCTATAATGAAAAACTGTTTTTT. It encodes CASSARTGYNEKLFF.

J is TRBJ2-3 and V is TRBV7-2; 9 nucleotides align to TRBD2. The CDR3 runs 15 residues. The V gene end was trimmed by 5 bases and the J gene end by 0 bases; junction bases not matched to a gene: 3. CDR1 and CDR2 (germline): SGHTA, FQGNSA. CDR3 in amino acids: CASSATSGSTDTQYF. The CDR3 DNA follows: TGTGCCAGCAGCGCGACTAGCGGCAGCACAGATACGCAGTATTTT. Full variable domain (rest looked up from reference TRBV7-2 and TRBJ2-3): GAGVSQSPSNKVTEKGKDVELRCDPISGHTALYWYRQSLGQGLEFLIYFQGNSAPDKSGLPSDRFSAERTGGSVSTLTIQRTQQEDSAVYLCASSATSGSTDTQYFGPGTRLTVL.

This rearrangement joins TRBV5-3 to TRBJ1-2; D remains unclear. TRBV5-3 is filed as an ORF, its function uncertain. V lost 3 bases and J lost 7, with 10 bases in between. The CDR3 length is 12 residues. The CDR3 here is CARSYLCFGYTF. DNA of the CDR3: TGTGCCAGAAGCTATCTGTGTTTTGGCTACACCTTC.

The chain is built from TRBV4-2 and TRBJ1-2, with TRBD1 matching 9 bases. The CDR3 runs 19 residues. Germline V CDR1 and CDR2: LGHNA, YNFKEQ. V trimming: 0 bases; J trimming: 2 bases; junction bases outside the gene matches: 13. CDR3 region: CASSQEGGTGKTTNYGYTF. CDR3 DNA sequence: TGTGCCAGCAGCCAAGAAGGAGGGACAGGGAAGACTACGAACTATGGCTACACCTTC.

The CDR3 spells CAGTTGKLYGYTF. The CDR3 DNA follows: TGTGCCGGGACCACCGGGAAGCTATATGGCTACACCTTC. The rearrangement uses TRBV6-1 and TRBJ1-2, with TRBD1 as a possible D gene (5 bases). The CDR3 consists of 13 residues. The germline V and J ends were trimmed by 11 bases and 5 bases, with 18 bases remaining between them. The V gene's germline CDR1 is MNHNS and CDR2 SASEGT.

Notes on this clone: Germline and junction disagree at one end, which may indicate a read error. This chain links TRBV2 with TRBJ1-3, with D uncertain. CDR3 length equals 18 residues. Germline values: CDR1 SNHLY, CDR2 FYNNEI. The CDR3 loop reads CAGRSGSSHSTSGNTIYF. The CDR3 nucleotides are TGTGCCGGCAGGTCTGGCAGTTCCCACTCCACCTCTGGAAACACCATATATTTT.

The chain carries TRBV6-5 and TRBJ1-2; weak D call: TRBD1 (5 bases). Trimming shortened V by 5 bases and J by 5 bases, and 12 bases separated the two germline ends. From germline, CDR1 is MNHEY and CDR2 SVGAGI. The CDR3 is 13 amino acids. CDR3 protein: CASSRAGAYGYTF. The CDR3 DNA is TGTGCCAGCAGTAGAGCCGGGGCATATGGCTACACCTTC.

CDR3 region: CASSLEGGAGTDTQYF. CDR3 in DNA: TGTGCCAGCAGCTTAGAGGGCGGGGCTGGCACAGATACGCAGTATTTT. J is TRBJ2-3 and V is TRBV7-8, with a possible D match to TRBD2 (6 bases). V shed 1 base and J shed 1 base, with 12 bases lying between them. The CDR3 has 16 residues. Looked up from germline, CDR1 is SGHVS and CDR2 is FQNEAQ.

V is TRBV13 and J is TRBJ1-4; D remains ambiguous. V shed 2 bases and J shed 3 bases, with 7 bases lying between them. Germline loops: CDR1 PRHDT, CDR2 FYEKMQ (reference sequence). The CDR3 runs 14 residues. CDR3 in DNA: TGTGCCAGCAGCTTAACTAACTCTAATGAAAAACTGTTTTTT. Translation gives CASSLTNSNEKLFF.

V and J are TRBV7-2 and TRBJ2-3; 8 nucleotides line up with TRBD2. In germline, CDR1 is SGHTA, CDR2 FQGNSA. The CDR3 runs 17 residues. The trim removed 4 bases at V and 5 bases at J, leaving 14 bases unmatched. DNA of the CDR3: TGTGCCAGCAGCTCTTCGAGACTAGCGCGGGGGCTAGATACGCAGTATTTT. Translated: CASSSSRLARGLDTQYF. Full variable domain (missing parts from reference TRBV7-2 and TRBJ2-3): GAGVSQSPSNKVTEKGKDVELRCDPISGHTALYWYRQSLGQGLEFLIYFQGNSAPDKSGLPSDRFSAERTGGSVSTLTIQRTQQEDSAVYLCASSSSRLARGLDTQYFGPGTRLTVL.

This chain joins TRBV2 and TRBJ1-5, with D possibly matching TRBD1 (6 bases). The CDR3 extends over 15 amino acids. With 5 bases removed from V and 3 bases from J, the gap between germline ends came to 14 bases. CDR1 is SNHLY and CDR2 is FYNNEI in the germline V gene. The CDR3 DNA sequence: TGTGCCAGCAGTACGGACAGCAGCGACAATCAGCCCCAGCATTTT. Its protein is CASSTDSSDNQPQHF.

V usage is TRBV5-6 and J usage is TRBJ1-1; a possible D gene is TRBD1 (6 bases). This CDR3 is built from 15 residues. Trimming left V 2 bases short and J 6 bases short, with 17 bases between. Germline CDR1 is SGHDT and CDR2 is YYEEEE. The CDR3 here is CASSLLQGVVSEAFF. CDR3 DNA sequence: TGTGCCAGCAGCTTATTACAGGGCGTTGTCTCTGAAGCTTTCTTT.

The chain links TRBV4-1 to TRBJ2-7, with TRBD1 matching over 8 bases. Germline lookup yields CDR1 MGHRA and CDR2 YSYEKL. V dropped 4 bases and J dropped 0; count of bases not matched to a gene: 2. CDR3 length: 14 residues. DNA for the CDR3: TGCGCCAGCAGCCCAGGACAGGGCTCCTACGAGCAGTACTTC. This encodes CASSPGQGSYEQYF.